The 23 T cell receptor beta chains given below trace back to one sample, sequenced in a study of PD-1 blockade in classical Hodgkin lymphoma. Repertoires were generated with immunoSEQ multiplex PCR, while TCRdb's copy carries only in-frame clones and drops some. The table includes some 13,000 clones, 65% to 85% detected once. Time point here: cycle 4 day 1 (C4D1), after five to seven weeks of nivolumab. Every patient experienced relapse after autologous stem cell transplantation, and brentuximab vedotin exposure varied. The sequences come from peripheral blood mononuclear cells (PBMCs), collected before the fourth cycle of nivolumab. The receptors derive from a human donor with classical Hodgkin lymphoma.

This clone showed up just once. The genes are TRBV6-1 and TRBJ1-3; D is unclear. Germline CDR1 and CDR2: MNHNS and SASEGT. Trimming removed 3 bases from V and 0 bases from J, with 6 bases in between. This CDR3 has 14 residues. The CDR3, as DNA: TGTGCCAGCAGTGATGGGATCTCTGGAAACACCATATATTTT. It codes for CASSDGISGNTIYF.

With regard to this clone: One end of the junction is discordant with germline, which a read error may explain. This rearrangement joins TRBV5-5 to TRBJ1-1, with TRBD1 matching 8 bases. Germline V gene data show CDR1 as SGHKS and CDR2 as YYEKEE (reference sequence). The CDR3 is 13 amino acids. The chain's CDR3 is CASSQRTGREAFF. The DNA of the CDR3 is TGCGCCAGCAGCCAGAGGACAGGGAGGGAAGCTTTCTTT. The whole variable domain, filled in from reference TRBV5-5 and TRBJ1-1, reads DAGVTQSPTHLIKTRGQQVTLRCSPISGHKSVSWYQQVLGQGPQFIFQYYEKEERGRGNFPDRFSARQFPNYSSELNVNALLLGDSALYLCASSQRTGREAFFGQGTRLTVV.

This chain connects TRBV15 to TRBJ2-3; 7 bases map to TRBD1. Unmatched junction bases numbered 2, after V lost 3 bases and J lost 5 bases. The CDR3 runs to 13 residues. Germline V CDR1 and CDR2: LNHNV, YYDKDF (reference sequence). The chain's CDR3 is CATSRWTGDTQYF. The DNA for the CDR3 is TGTGCCACCAGCAGGTGGACAGGAGATACGCAGTATTTT.

The chain uses TRBV5-4 and TRBJ1-6, with a possible D match to TRBD1 (5 bases). V was trimmed by 2 bases and J by 6 bases, leaving 12 bases between them. This CDR3 comprises 15 residues. The germline V gene has CDR1 SGHNT and CDR2 YYREEE (reference sequence). The CDR3 loop is CASSFWGNSNSPLHF. The CDR3 coding sequence is TGTGCCAGCAGCTTCTGGGGGAATTCTAATTCACCCCTCCACTTT.

The chain uses TRBV12-5 and TRBJ1-3, with D maybe TRBD1 (5 bases). V was shortened by 1 base and J by 2 bases, with 12 bases between the two germline ends. The CDR3 is made up of 16 amino acids. The V gene's germline CDR1 is LGHNT and CDR2 FRNRAP. The CDR3 is CASGLGVGVTGNTIYF. CDR3 sequence (DNA): TGTGCTAGTGGTTTGGGTGTAGGGGTTACTGGAAACACCATATATTTT.

The chain links TRBV5-1 to TRBJ1-1; D gene uncertain. The CDR3 is made up of 14 amino acids. Trimming cost V 4 bases and J 3 bases, with 13 bases left between them. Germline assignment: CDR1 SGHRS and CDR2 YFSETQ. The CDR3 is CASSGMTGYTEAFF. The CDR3 DNA sequence: TGCGCCAGCAGCGGGATGACGGGGTACACTGAAGCTTTCTTT.

V gene TRBV20-1 combines with J gene TRBJ2-1; D is uncertain. CDR1 and CDR2 from the germline V gene are DFQATT and SNEGSKA (reference sequence). The ends were cut back, 7 bases at V and 8 bases at J, with 6 bases in the middle. The CDR3 length is 9 residues. CDR3 sequence (DNA): TGCAGTGGGAACGATGAGCAGTTCTTC. Its protein is CSGNDEQFF.

J is TRBJ2-7 and V is TRBV7-2; unclear D gene. The V end was cut by 2 bases, the J end by 2 bases, with 13 bases between. The CDR3 sequence is 15 residues long. Germline V gene sequence: CDR1 SGHTA, CDR2 FQGNSA. CDR3 loop: CASSLSRGSPYEQYF. In DNA form, the CDR3 reads TGTGCCAGCAGCTTAAGTCGCGGCAGCCCCTACGAGCAGTACTTC.

The genes are TRBV28 and TRBJ1-6, with D possibly TRBD1 on 6 matching bases. Germline V gene data show CDR1 as MDHEN and CDR2 as SYDVKM. The V end lost 7 bases, the J end lost 8 bases, and 15 bases lay between the germline ends. The CDR3 extends over 14 amino acids. CDR3 in DNA: TGTGCCAGCATGGTGACAGGATACTATTCACCCCTCCACTTT. It yields the protein CASMVTGYYSPLHF.

V usage is TRBV23-1 and J usage is TRBJ2-3, with TRBD2 matching over 7 bases. TRBV23-1 is reported as an ORF; its role is uncertain. The J segment lost 0 bases and the V segment lost 0 bases, leaving 6 bases of the junction unmatched. The CDR3 runs to 17 residues. CDR3 coding DNA: TGCGCCAGCAGTCAATCTGGGAGCGGGGAAAGCACAGATACGCAGTATTTT. Translating gives CASSQSGSGESTDTQYF.

V usage is TRBV7-9 and J usage is TRBJ2-1, with 12 bases lining up with TRBD1. After removal of 5 bases from V and 4 bases from J, the junction contained 6 bases not matched to a gene. This CDR3 is built from 16 residues. The germline gives CDR1 SEHNR, CDR2 FQNEAQ (reference sequence). In nucleotides, the CDR3 is TGTGCCAGCAGCACCCGGGACAGGGGGCGATACAATGAGCAGTTCTTC. The encoded protein is CASSTRDRGRYNEQFF.

The rearrangement joins TRBV21-1 to TRBJ2-1; TRBD2, the table's D call, was not compared with the DNA. TRBV21-1 is a pseudogene segment. The CDR3 is 16 amino acids. The CDR3: CASSNIGTIWRYEQFF. CDR3 DNA sequence: TGTGCCAGCAGCAACATAGGGACTATCTGGAGGTATGAGCAGTTCTTC.

The chain is built from TRBV4-1 and TRBJ2-2; no firm D call. This CDR3 spans 14 amino acids. Germline values: CDR1 MGHRA, CDR2 YSYEKL. The germline V and J ends were trimmed by 1 base and 3 bases, with 6 bases remaining between them. The CDR3 bases are TGCGCCAGCAGCCAAGGCGGATACACCGGGGAGCTGTTTTTT. It is translated as CASSQGGYTGELFF.

This rearrangement joins TRBV7-3 to TRBJ2-5, with 10 positions matching TRBD2. With V trimmed by 4 bases and J by 4 bases, 9 bases remained unmatched. Per germline, CDR1 SGHTA and CDR2 FQGTGA. This CDR3 is 16 amino acids long. The CDR3, as DNA: TGTGCCAGCAGCTCTAGCGGGGGAACACCGGGAGAGACCCAGTACTTC. Amino acid sequence: CASSSSGGTPGETQYF.

V and J are TRBV28 and TRBJ2-3; TRBD1 might be the D (5 bases). The CDR3 has 15 amino acids. Germline CDR1 MDHEN, CDR2 SYDVKM. V was trimmed by 5 bases and J by 1 base, leaving 13 bases between them. The chain's CDR3 is CASSVVGQRTDTQYF. DNA of the CDR3: TGTGCCAGCAGTGTGGTGGGGCAGCGCACAGATACGCAGTATTTT.

V gene TRBV6-4 combines with J gene TRBJ2-3, with 8 bases matching TRBD2. CDR3 size: 15 residues. The junction had 5 bases not matched to a gene; V was cut back by 4 bases and J by 2 bases. Germline V gene sequence: CDR1 MRHNA, CDR2 SNTAGT. The CDR3 loop reads CASSVVAGSTDTQYF. The DNA of the CDR3 is TGTGCCAGCAGTGTAGTAGCGGGGTCCACAGATACGCAGTATTTT.

The chain links TRBV19 to TRBJ2-7; D is possibly TRBD2 (5 bases). The CDR3 contains 15 residues. Germline CDR1 and CDR2: LNHDA and SQIVND (reference sequence). V dropped 2 bases and J dropped 3 bases, with 14 bases sitting between them. The CDR3 DNA reads as TGTGCCAGTAGTATAAGACCCCGAGGACTCTACGAGCAGTACTTC. Its translation: CASSIRPRGLYEQYF.

The chain employs TRBV27 and TRBJ1-2; D remains unclear. CDR1 and CDR2 from the germline V gene are MNHEY and SMNVEV (reference sequence). There are 13 residues in the CDR3. V was shortened by 8 bases and J by 4 bases, with 14 bases between the two germline ends. The CDR3 here is CASRDGIRYGYTF. The DNA of the CDR3 is TGTGCCAGCCGCGACGGGATCCGCTATGGCTACACCTTC.

J is TRBJ2-5 and V is TRBV18, with D perhaps matching TRBD1 or TRBD2 (5 bases each). Trimming stripped 6 bases from V and 6 bases from J, with 23 bases between. Germline V lookup: CDR1 KGHSH, CDR2 LQKENI. CDR3 length: 16 residues. The CDR3 loop reads CASSDDGTPTTKTQYF. The CDR3 DNA sequence: TGTGCCAGCTCCGACGATGGGACCCCAACCACAAAGACCCAGTACTTC. Supplemented by reference TRBV18 and TRBJ2-5, the full variable domain reads NAGVMQNPRHLVRRRGQEARLRCSPMKGHSHVYWYRQLPEEGLKFMVYLQKENIIDESGMPKERFSAEFPKEGPSILRIQQVVRGDSAAYFCASSDDGTPTTKTQYFGPGTRLLVL.

This clone was detected only once. The chain couples TRBV7-3 to TRBJ1-2; D is possibly TRBD1 (6 bases). Germline V gene lookup returns CDR1 SGHTA and CDR2 FQGTGA. Between the trimmed V and J ends, which lost 2 bases and 2 bases, there was a span of 15 bases. The length of the CDR3 is 16 residues. The CDR3 loop reads CASSLPKGGPNYGYTF. For the CDR3, the DNA is TGTGCCAGCAGCTTACCGAAAGGGGGTCCCAACTATGGCTACACCTTC.

This chain joins TRBV5-4 and TRBJ2-3, with D perhaps matching TRBD2 (7 bases). Germline V gene data show CDR1 as SGHNT and CDR2 as YYREEE (reference sequence). The CDR3 spans 19 residues. The V end was cut by 5 bases, the J end by 3 bases, with 28 bases between. Written as DNA, the CDR3 is TGTGCCAGCAGTTCGGTAGCTCTACGGGGGGCGGGTTCTACAGATACGCAGTATTTT. Translating it yields CASSSVALRGAGSTDTQYF.

This clone turned up a few times. This sequence joins TRBV6-5 and TRBJ2-3; 7 positions agree with TRBD1. Germline V gene data show CDR1 as MNHEY and CDR2 as SVGAGI. Losses at the gene ends were 7 bases for V and 0 bases for J; bases not matched to a gene: 4. The CDR3 is 14 residues long. CDR3 amino acids: CASKGTASTDTQYF. CDR3 coding DNA: TGTGCCAGCAAGGGGACAGCTAGCACAGATACGCAGTATTTT.

The rearrangement joins TRBV4-3 to TRBJ2-7, with 13 positions matching TRBD2. The CDR3 totals 18 residues. V trimming: 2 bases; J trimming: 3 bases; junction bases outside the gene matches: 10. Germline CDR1 reads LGHNA; CDR2 reads YSLEER. In nucleotides, the CDR3 is TGCGCCAGCAGCCAACAAACTAGCGGGGGGGGCACTCACTACGAGCAGTACTTC. It encodes CASSQQTSGGGTHYEQYF.